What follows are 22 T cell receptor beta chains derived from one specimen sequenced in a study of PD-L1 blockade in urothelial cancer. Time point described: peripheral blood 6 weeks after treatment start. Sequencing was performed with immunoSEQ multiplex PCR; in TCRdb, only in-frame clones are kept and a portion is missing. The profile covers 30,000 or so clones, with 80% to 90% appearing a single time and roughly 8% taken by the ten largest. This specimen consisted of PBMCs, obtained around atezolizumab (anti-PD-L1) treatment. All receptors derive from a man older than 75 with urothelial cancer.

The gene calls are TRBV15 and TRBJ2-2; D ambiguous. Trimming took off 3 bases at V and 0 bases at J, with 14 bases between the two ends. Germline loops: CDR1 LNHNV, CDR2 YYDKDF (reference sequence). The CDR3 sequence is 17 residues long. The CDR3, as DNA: TGTGCCACCAGCAGGGCGGCTTTGTTGTCGAACACCGGGGAGCTGTTTTTT. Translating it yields CATSRAALLSNTGELFF.

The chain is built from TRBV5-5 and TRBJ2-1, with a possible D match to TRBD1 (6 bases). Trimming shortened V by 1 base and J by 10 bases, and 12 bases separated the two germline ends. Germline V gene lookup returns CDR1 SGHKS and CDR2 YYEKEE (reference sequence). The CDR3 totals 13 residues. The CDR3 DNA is TGTGCCAGCAGCTTGAACAGGGTTGCGGAGCAGTTCTTC. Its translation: CASSLNRVAEQFF.

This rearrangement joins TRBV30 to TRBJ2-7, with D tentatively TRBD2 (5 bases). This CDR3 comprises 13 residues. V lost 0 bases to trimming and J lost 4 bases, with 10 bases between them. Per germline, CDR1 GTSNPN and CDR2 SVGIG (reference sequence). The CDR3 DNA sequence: TGTGCCTGGAGTGTCGGCTCGGGATACGAGCAGTACTTC. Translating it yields CAWSVGSGYEQYF. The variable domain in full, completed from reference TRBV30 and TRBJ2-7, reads SQTIHQWPATLVQPVGSPLSLECTVEGTSNPNLYWYRQAAGRGLQLLFYSVGIGQISSEVPQNLSASRPQDRQFILSSKKLLLSDSGFYLCAWSVGSGYEQYFGPGTRLTVT.

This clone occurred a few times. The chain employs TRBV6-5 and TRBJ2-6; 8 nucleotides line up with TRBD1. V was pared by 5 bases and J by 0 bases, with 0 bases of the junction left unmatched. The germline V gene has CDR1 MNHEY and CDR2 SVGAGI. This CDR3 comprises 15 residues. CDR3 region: CASSQGASGANVLTF. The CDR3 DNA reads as TGTGCCAGCAGTCAGGGGGCCTCTGGGGCCAACGTCCTGACTTTC.

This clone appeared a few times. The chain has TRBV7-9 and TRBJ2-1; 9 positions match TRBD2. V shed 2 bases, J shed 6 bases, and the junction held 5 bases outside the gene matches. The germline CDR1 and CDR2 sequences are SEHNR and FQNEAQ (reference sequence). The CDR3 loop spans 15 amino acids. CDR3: CASSLKAGGFNEQFF. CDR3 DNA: TGTGCCAGCAGCTTAAAGGCGGGAGGGTTCAATGAGCAGTTCTTC. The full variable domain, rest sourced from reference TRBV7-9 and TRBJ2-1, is DTGVSQNPRHKITKRGQNVTFRCDPISEHNRLYWYRQTLGQGPEFLTYFQNEAQLEKSRLLSDRFSAERPKGSFSTLEIQRTEQGDSAMYLCASSLKAGGFNEQFFGPGTRLTVL.

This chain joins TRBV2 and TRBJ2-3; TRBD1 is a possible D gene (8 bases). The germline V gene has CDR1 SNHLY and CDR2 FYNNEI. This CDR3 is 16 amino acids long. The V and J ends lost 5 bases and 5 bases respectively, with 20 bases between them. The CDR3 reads CASSRGGQVWGDTQYF. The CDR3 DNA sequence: TGTGCCAGCAGTAGGGGGGGACAGGTATGGGGAGATACGCAGTATTTT.

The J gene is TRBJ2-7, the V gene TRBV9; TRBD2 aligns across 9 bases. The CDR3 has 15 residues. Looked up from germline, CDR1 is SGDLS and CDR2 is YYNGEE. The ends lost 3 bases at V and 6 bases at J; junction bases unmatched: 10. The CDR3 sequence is CASSALAGENGEQYF. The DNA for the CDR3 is TGTGCCAGCAGCGCATTAGCGGGAGAAAACGGCGAGCAGTACTTC.

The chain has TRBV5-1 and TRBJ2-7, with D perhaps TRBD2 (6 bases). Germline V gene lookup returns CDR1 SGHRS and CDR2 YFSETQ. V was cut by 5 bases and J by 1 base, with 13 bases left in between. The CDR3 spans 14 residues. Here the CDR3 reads CASSSSSASYEQYF. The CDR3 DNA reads TGCGCCAGCAGTAGTTCTAGCGCTTCCTACGAGCAGTACTTC.

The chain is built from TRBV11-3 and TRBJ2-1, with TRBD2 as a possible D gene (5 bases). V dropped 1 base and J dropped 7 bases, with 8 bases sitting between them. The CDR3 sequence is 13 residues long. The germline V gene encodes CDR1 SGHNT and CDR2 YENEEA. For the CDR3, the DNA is TGTGCCAGCAGCTTAGCGGGGTTTAATGAGCAGTTCTTC. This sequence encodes CASSLAGFNEQFF.

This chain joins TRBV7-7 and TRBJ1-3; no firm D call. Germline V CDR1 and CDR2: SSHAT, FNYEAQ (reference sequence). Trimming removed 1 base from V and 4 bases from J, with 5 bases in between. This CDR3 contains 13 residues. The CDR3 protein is CASSLDPGNTIYF. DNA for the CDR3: TGTGCCAGCAGCTTAGATCCGGGAAACACCATATATTTT.

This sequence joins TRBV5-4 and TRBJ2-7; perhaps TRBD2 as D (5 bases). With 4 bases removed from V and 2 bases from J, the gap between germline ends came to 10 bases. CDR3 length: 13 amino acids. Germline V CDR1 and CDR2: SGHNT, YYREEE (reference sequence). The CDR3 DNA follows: TGTGCCAGCAGCGTAGAGGGCCCCTACGAGCAGTACTTC. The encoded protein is CASSVEGPYEQYF.

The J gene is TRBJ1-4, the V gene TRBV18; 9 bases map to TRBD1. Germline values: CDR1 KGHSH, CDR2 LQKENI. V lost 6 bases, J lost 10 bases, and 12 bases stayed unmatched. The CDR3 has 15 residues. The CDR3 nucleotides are TGTGCCAGCTCGTTAACAGGGGGCGAAAGTGGAAAACTGTTTTTT. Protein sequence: CASSLTGGESGKLFF.

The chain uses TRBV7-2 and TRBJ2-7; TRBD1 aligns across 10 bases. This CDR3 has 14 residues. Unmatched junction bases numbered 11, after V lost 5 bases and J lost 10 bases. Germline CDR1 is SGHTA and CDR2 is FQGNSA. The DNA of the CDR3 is TGTGCCAGCAGCCCGAGTCCGGGACAGGGGCGTCAGTACTTC. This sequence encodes CASSPSPGQGRQYF. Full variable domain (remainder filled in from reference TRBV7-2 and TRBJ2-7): GAGVSQSPSNKVTEKGKDVELRCDPISGHTALYWYRQSLGQGLEFLIYFQGNSAPDKSGLPSDRFSAERTGGSVSTLTIQRTQQEDSAVYLCASSPSPGQGRQYFGPGTRLTVT.

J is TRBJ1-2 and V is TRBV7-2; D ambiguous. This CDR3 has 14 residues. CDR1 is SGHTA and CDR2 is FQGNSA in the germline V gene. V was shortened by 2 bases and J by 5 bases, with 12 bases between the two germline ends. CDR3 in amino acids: CASSLSAGEYGYTF. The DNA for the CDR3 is TGTGCCAGCAGCTTATCTGCCGGGGAATATGGCTACACCTTC.

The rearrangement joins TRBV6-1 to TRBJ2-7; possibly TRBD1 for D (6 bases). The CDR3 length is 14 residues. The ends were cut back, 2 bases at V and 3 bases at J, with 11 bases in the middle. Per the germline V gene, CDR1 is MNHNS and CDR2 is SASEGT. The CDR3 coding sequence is TGTGCCAGCAGTGAATCACAAGGGGGCTACGAGCAGTACTTC. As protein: CASSESQGGYEQYF.

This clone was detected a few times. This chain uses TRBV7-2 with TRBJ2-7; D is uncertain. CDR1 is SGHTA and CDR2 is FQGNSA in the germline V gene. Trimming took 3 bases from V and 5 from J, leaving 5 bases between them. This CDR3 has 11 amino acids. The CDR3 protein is CASSLSHEQYF. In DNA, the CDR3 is TGTGCCAGCAGCTTGAGCCACGAGCAGTACTTC.

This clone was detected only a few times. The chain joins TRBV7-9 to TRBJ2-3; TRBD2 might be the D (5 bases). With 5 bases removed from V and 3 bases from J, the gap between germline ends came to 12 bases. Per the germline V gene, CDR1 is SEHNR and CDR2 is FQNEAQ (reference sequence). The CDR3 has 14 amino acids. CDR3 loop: CASSPRVETDTQYF. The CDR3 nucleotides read TGTGCCAGCAGCCCGCGGGTCGAGACAGATACGCAGTATTTT. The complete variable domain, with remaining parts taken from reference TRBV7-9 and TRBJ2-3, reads DTGVSQNPRHKITKRGQNVTFRCDPISEHNRLYWYRQTLGQGPEFLTYFQNEAQLEKSRLLSDRFSAERPKGSFSTLEIQRTEQGDSAMYLCASSPRVETDTQYFGPGTRLTVL.

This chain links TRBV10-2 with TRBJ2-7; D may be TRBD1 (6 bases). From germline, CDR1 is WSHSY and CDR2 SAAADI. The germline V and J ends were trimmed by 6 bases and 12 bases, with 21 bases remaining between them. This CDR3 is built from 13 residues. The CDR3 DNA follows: TGCGCCAGCAGCTATGGACAGACGATAGGGCTGTACTTC. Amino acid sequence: CASSYGQTIGLYF.

The CDR3 DNA is TGTGCCAGCAGTCAGGTAGGTACGGGAGTCTCAGATACGCAGTATTTT. This gives the protein CASSQVGTGVSDTQYF. The chain links TRBV7-2 to TRBJ2-3, with TRBD2 as a possible D gene (6 bases). Trimming removed 6 bases at V and 4 bases at J, with 20 bases between. CDR1 SGHTA and CDR2 FQGNSA come from the germline V gene. This CDR3 comprises 16 residues.

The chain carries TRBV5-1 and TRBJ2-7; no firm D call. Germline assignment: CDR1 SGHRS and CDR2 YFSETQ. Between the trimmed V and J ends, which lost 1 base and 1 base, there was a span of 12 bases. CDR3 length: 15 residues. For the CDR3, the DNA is TGCGCCAGCAGCTTGAATTATGCGGTTTCCTACGAGCAGTACTTC. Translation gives CASSLNYAVSYEQYF.

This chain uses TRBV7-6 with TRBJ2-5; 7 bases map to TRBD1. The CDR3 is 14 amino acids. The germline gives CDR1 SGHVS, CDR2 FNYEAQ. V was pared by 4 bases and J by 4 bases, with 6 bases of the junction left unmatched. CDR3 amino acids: CASSYTGALETQYF. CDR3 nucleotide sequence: TGTGCCAGCAGCTATACAGGGGCTCTAGAGACCCAGTACTTC.

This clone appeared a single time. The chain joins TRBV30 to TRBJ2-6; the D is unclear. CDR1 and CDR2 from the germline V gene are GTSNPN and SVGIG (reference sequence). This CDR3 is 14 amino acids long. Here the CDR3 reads CASSHLSGANVLTF. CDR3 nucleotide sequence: TGTGCTAGCTCCCACCTTTCTGGGGCCAACGTCCTGACTTTC.